This is a list of T cell receptor beta chains from one sample in a study of cytomegalovirus exposure and HLA in healthy donors. Libraries were prepared by immunoSEQ multiplex PCR; TCRdb keeps only in-frame clonotypes and omits some of them. The repertoire holds about 120,000 clones, more than 75% seen once, with 4.5% to 6% in the top ten. Sequencing was carried out using PBMCs. The receptors originated from a young man in good health and CMV-seronegative. The CDR3 runs from the conserved cysteine through the conserved F or W. The order of the fields is clone size, V gene, D gene, J gene, CDR3 protein, CDR3 DNA. The D gene is left open where the match is weak. Some rows have no size entry. The others give once, few or many, or a class for an expanded clone.

clone_size: -; v_call: TRBV4-2; d_call: -; j_call: TRBJ1-2; cdr3_aa: CASSQAGLDDRGYTF; cdr3_nt: TGTGCCAGCAGCCAAGCGGGATTGGATGACCGTGGCTACACCTTC
clone_size: -; v_call: TRBV7-9; d_call: -; j_call: TRBJ2-7; cdr3_aa: CASSSTGYEQYF; cdr3_nt: TGTGCCAGCAGCTCTACAGGGTACGAGCAGTACTTC
clone_size: -; v_call: TRBV6-5; d_call: TRBD1; j_call: TRBJ2-5; cdr3_aa: CASQGQGKTQYF; cdr3_nt: TGTGCCAGCCAGGGACAGGGAAAGACCCAGTACTTC
clone_size: -; v_call: TRBV7-9; d_call: -; j_call: TRBJ2-7; cdr3_aa: CASSLAGTAYEQYF; cdr3_nt: TGTGCCAGCAGCTTGGCGGGGACTGCCTACGAGCAGTACTTC
clone_size: -; v_call: TRBV5-1; d_call: -; j_call: TRBJ1-1; cdr3_aa: CASSLDLNTEAFF; cdr3_nt: TGCGCCAGCAGCTTGGATCTCAACACTGAAGCTTTCTTT
clone_size: -; v_call: TRBV6-1; d_call: -; j_call: TRBJ1-4; cdr3_aa: CASGGSGLKNEKLFF; cdr3_nt: TGTGCCAGCGGAGGTTCGGGACTGAAAAATGAAAAACTGTTTTTT
clone_size: -; v_call: TRBV27; d_call: -; j_call: TRBJ1-2; cdr3_aa: CASSFRGTYGYTF; cdr3_nt: TGTGCCAGCAGTTTTCGGGGGACCTATGGCTACACCTTC
clone_size: -; v_call: TRBV7-9; d_call: -; j_call: TRBJ2-7; cdr3_aa: CASSLQSYYEQYF; cdr3_nt: TGTGCCAGCAGCTTACAATCCTACTACGAGCAGTACTTC
clone_size: few; v_call: TRBV6-4; d_call: -; j_call: TRBJ2-2; cdr3_aa: CASRGGENTGELFF; cdr3_nt: TGTGCCAGCAGGGGCGGGGAGAACACCGGGGAGCTGTTTTTT
clone_size: -; v_call: TRBV6-1; d_call: -; j_call: TRBJ2-7; cdr3_aa: CASRTGEHVSYEQYF; cdr3_nt: TGTGCCAGCCGCACAGGTGAACACGTCTCCTACGAGCAGTACTTC
clone_size: -; v_call: TRBV6-5; d_call: TRBD2; j_call: TRBJ2-3; cdr3_aa: CASSIASGGDDTQYF; cdr3_nt: TGTGCCAGCAGTATCGCTAGCGGGGGAGATGATACGCAGTATTTT
clone_size: -; v_call: TRBV19; d_call: -; j_call: TRBJ1-5; cdr3_aa: CASSSRVKQPQHF; cdr3_nt: TGTGCCAGTAGTTCCAGGGTTAAACAGCCCCAGCATTTT
clone_size: few; v_call: TRBV18; d_call: TRBD2; j_call: TRBJ2-2; cdr3_aa: CASSPSSGRSDTGELFF; cdr3_nt: TGTGCCAGCTCACCATCTAGCGGGAGGTCGGACACCGGGGAGCTGTTTTTT
clone_size: -; v_call: TRBV6-6; d_call: TRBD1; j_call: TRBJ2-7; cdr3_aa: CASRTGGTYEQYF; cdr3_nt: TGTGCCAGTAGGACAGGGGGAACCTACGAGCAGTACTTC
clone_size: once; v_call: TRBV6-1; d_call: -; j_call: TRBJ2-7; cdr3_aa: CASSEYREQYF; cdr3_nt: TGTGCCAGCAGTGAATATCGCGAGCAGTACTTC
clone_size: -; v_call: TRBV7-9; d_call: -; j_call: TRBJ2-7; cdr3_aa: CASSLTTDTYEQYF; cdr3_nt: TGTGCCAGCAGCCTGACGACAGACACCTACGAGCAGTACTTC
clone_size: -; v_call: TRBV5-1; d_call: TRBD2; j_call: TRBJ2-3; cdr3_aa: CASSSGLAGGQTSTDTQYF; cdr3_nt: TGCGCCAGCAGTTCGGGACTAGCGGGAGGCCAGACTAGCACAGATACGCAGTATTTT
clone_size: -; v_call: TRBV7-2; d_call: TRBD1; j_call: TRBJ1-2; cdr3_aa: CASSRVRDRGTSNYGYTF; cdr3_nt: TGTGCCAGCAGCAGGGTCCGGGACAGGGGTACTAGTAACTATGGCTACACCTTC
clone_size: -; v_call: TRBV2; d_call: TRBD1; j_call: TRBJ2-7; cdr3_aa: CASSGGTGRTYEQYF; cdr3_nt: TGTGCCAGCAGCGGAGGGACAGGGCGAACCTACGAGCAGTACTTC
clone_size: few; v_call: TRBV2; d_call: TRBD1; j_call: TRBJ1-1; cdr3_aa: CASSDPGGTNTEAFF; cdr3_nt: TGTGCCAGCAGTGACCCAGGGGGTACGAACACTGAAGCTTTCTTT
clone_size: -; v_call: TRBV30; d_call: -; j_call: TRBJ1-5; cdr3_aa: CAWRSGNQPQHF; cdr3_nt: TGTGCCTGGAGGTCAGGGAATCAGCCCCAGCATTTT
clone_size: once; v_call: TRBV7-9; d_call: TRBD1; j_call: TRBJ1-4; cdr3_aa: CASSARDSEPNEKLFF; cdr3_nt: TGTGCCAGCAGCGCCCGGGACAGTGAGCCTAATGAAAAACTGTTTTTT
clone_size: -; v_call: TRBV2; d_call: -; j_call: TRBJ2-1; cdr3_aa: CASSADGAYNEQFF; cdr3_nt: TGTGCCAGCAGTGCGGATGGAGCCTACAATGAGCAGTTCTTC
clone_size: -; v_call: TRBV21-1; d_call: -; j_call: TRBJ2-1; cdr3_aa: CARWVAGVRWPHTYEQFF; cdr3_nt: TGTGCCAGGTGGGTAGCGGGAGTACGCTGGCCCCACACGTATGAGCAGTTCTTC
clone_size: -; v_call: TRBV14; d_call: TRBD1; j_call: TRBJ1-2; cdr3_aa: CASSPSRGQGKDYGYTF; cdr3_nt: TGTGCCAGCAGCCCGTCGAGGGGACAGGGAAAAGACTATGGCTACACCTTC
clone_size: -; v_call: TRBV4-2; d_call: TRBD2; j_call: TRBJ2-1; cdr3_aa: CASSQDPSGGSYNEQFF; cdr3_nt: TGTGCCAGCAGCCAAGATCCTAGCGGGGGCTCCTACAATGAGCAGTTCTTC
clone_size: -; v_call: TRBV7-9; d_call: -; j_call: TRBJ2-1; cdr3_aa: CASSLGDYNEQFF; cdr3_nt: TGTGCCAGCAGCTTAGGAGATTACAATGAGCAGTTCTTC
clone_size: -; v_call: TRBV2; d_call: TRBD2; j_call: TRBJ2-1; cdr3_aa: CASSEPGLAGEQFF; cdr3_nt: TGTGCCAGCAGTGAACCAGGACTAGCGGGAGAGCAGTTCTTC
clone_size: few; v_call: TRBV11-2; d_call: -; j_call: TRBJ2-7; cdr3_aa: CASSASQGSGYEQYF; cdr3_nt: TGTGCCAGCAGCGCATCACAGGGTTCTGGCTACGAGCAGTACTTC
clone_size: -; v_call: TRBV30; d_call: TRBD1; j_call: TRBJ1-3; cdr3_aa: CAWGTGISGNTIYF; cdr3_nt: TGTGCCTGGGGGACAGGAATCTCTGGAAACACCATATATTTT
clone_size: few; v_call: TRBV30; d_call: -; j_call: TRBJ2-7; cdr3_aa: CAWSTQSQGEQYF; cdr3_nt: TGTGCCTGGAGTACTCAATCCCAGGGCGAGCAGTACTTC
clone_size: few; v_call: TRBV6-1; d_call: -; j_call: TRBJ1-5; cdr3_aa: CASSDFAGSNQPQHF; cdr3_nt: TGTGCCAGCAGTGACTTCGCAGGGAGCAATCAGCCCCAGCATTTT
clone_size: -; v_call: TRBV25-1; d_call: TRBD1; j_call: TRBJ1-1; cdr3_aa: CASSEAGSGGTEAFF; cdr3_nt: TGTGCCAGCAGTGAAGCAGGGTCAGGGGGGACTGAAGCTTTCTTT
clone_size: -; v_call: TRBV4-2; d_call: TRBD2; j_call: TRBJ2-1; cdr3_aa: CASSQDWTSGYNEQFF; cdr3_nt: TGTGCCAGCAGCCAAGATTGGACTAGCGGTTACAATGAGCAGTTCTTC
clone_size: few; v_call: TRBV5-6; d_call: -; j_call: TRBJ1-2; cdr3_aa: CASSPKREDYGYTF; cdr3_nt: TGTGCCAGCAGCCCTAAGCGGGAGGACTATGGCTACACCTTC
clone_size: -; v_call: TRBV5-1; d_call: -; j_call: TRBJ2-1; cdr3_aa: CASSLAADNEQFF; cdr3_nt: TGCGCCAGCAGCTTGGCCGCAGACAATGAGCAGTTCTTC
clone_size: -; v_call: TRBV5-1; d_call: -; j_call: TRBJ2-7; cdr3_aa: CASSYNGRGLGGEQYF; cdr3_nt: TGCGCCAGCAGCTACAACGGTAGGGGGCTCGGGGGCGAGCAGTACTTC
clone_size: -; v_call: TRBV2; d_call: TRBD1; j_call: TRBJ2-1; cdr3_aa: CASSVGRGLMQFF; cdr3_nt: TGTGCCAGCAGTGTGGGCAGGGGGTTAATGCAGTTCTTC
clone_size: -; v_call: TRBV7-9; d_call: -; j_call: TRBJ2-3; cdr3_aa: CASSQATSEFADTQYF; cdr3_nt: TGTGCCAGCAGCCAAGCCACTAGTGAGTTTGCAGATACGCAGTATTTT